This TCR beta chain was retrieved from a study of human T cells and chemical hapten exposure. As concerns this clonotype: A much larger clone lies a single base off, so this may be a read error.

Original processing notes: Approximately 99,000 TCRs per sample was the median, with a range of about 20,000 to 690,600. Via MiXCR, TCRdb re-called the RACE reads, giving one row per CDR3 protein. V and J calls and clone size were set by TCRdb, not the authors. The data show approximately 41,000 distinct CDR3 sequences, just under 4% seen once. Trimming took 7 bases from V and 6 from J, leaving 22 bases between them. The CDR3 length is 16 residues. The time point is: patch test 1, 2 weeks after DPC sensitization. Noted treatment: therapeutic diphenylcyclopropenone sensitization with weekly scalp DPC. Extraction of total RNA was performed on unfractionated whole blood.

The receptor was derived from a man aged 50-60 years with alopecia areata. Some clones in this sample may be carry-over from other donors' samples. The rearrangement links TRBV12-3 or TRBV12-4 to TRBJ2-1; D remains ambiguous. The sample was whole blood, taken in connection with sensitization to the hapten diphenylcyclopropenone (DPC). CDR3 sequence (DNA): TGTGCCAGCAATCACCCCCCGCTAAACCTCCCCAATGAGCAGTTCTTC. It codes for CASNHPPLNLPNEQFF.